These 27 T cell receptor beta chains originate from one sample sequenced in a study of blood T cells in healthy people across ages. Primers used in a second PCR of roughly 7 to 12 cycles were a sample-barcoded 5' primer and a J-beta primer mix. In TCRdb, the 5' RACE reads were re-called with MiXCR into one record per CDR3 protein. The table includes 800,000 or so distinct CDR3 sequences, around 25% detected once. These data also formed part of another study, on T cells of mothers and their children.

The sequenced sample was blood. These receptors were collected from a boy aged 10-17 years in good health.

This sequence joins TRBV7-6 and TRBJ2-3; 8 nucleotides line up with TRBD2. There are 18 residues in the CDR3. Looked up from germline, CDR1 is SGHVS and CDR2 is FNYEAQ. The V and J ends lost 5 bases and 6 bases, in that order; junction bases with no gene match: 19. The CDR3 region has the DNA TGTGCCAGCAGCGCCGTACCCTCCGGGACTAGGCCTCAGGATACGCAGTATTTT. It specifies CASSAVPSGTRPQDTQYF.

This clonotype was observed a handful of times. The chain has TRBV5-1 and TRBJ1-1, with a weak D call TRBD1 (6 bases). The germline V gene has CDR1 SGHRS and CDR2 YFSETQ. The CDR3 totals 14 residues. Trimming took off 0 bases at V and 1 base at J, with 7 bases between the two ends. The CDR3 region has the DNA TGCGCCAGCAGCTTGGGACAGGAGAACACTGAAGCTTTCTTT. It specifies CASSLGQENTEAFF.

The CDR3 spells CASSEAGLAKNIQYF. The CDR3 coding sequence is TGTGCCAGCAGTGAAGCAGGACTAGCCAAAAACATTCAGTACTTC. This chain connects TRBV6-1 to TRBJ2-4, with D possibly matching TRBD2 (5 bases). This CDR3 contains 15 residues. With 0 bases removed from V and 0 bases from J, the gap between germline ends came to 6 bases. From germline, CDR1 is MNHNS and CDR2 SASEGT.

The chain is built from TRBV29-1 and TRBJ2-5, with 7 bases matching TRBD1. Judging by the DNA end, TRBJ2-7 fits better; the J call may be wrong. This CDR3 region has 13 residues. Germline V lookup: CDR1 SQVTM, CDR2 ANQGSEA. CDR3 in DNA: TGCAGCGCACAGAGGGGGCTAACCTACGAGCAGTACTTC. Translation gives CSAQRGLTYEQYF.

The gene calls are TRBV3-1 and TRBJ1-2; no clear D gene. The CDR3 is 13 residues long. Germline CDR1 and CDR2: LGHDT and YNNKEL (reference sequence). The V gene lost 1 base and the J gene lost 5 bases, with 8 bases spanning the gap. The CDR3 protein is CASSQGHRYGYTF. In nucleotides, the CDR3 is TGTGCCAGCAGCCAAGGGCACCGATATGGCTACACCTTC.

This clonotype was recorded many times. J is TRBJ2-5 and V is TRBV20-1, with 9 bases identical to TRBD2. Germline CDR1 reads DFQATT; CDR2 reads SNEGSKA (reference sequence). The length of the CDR3 is 11 residues. The trim removed 7 bases at V and 3 bases at J, leaving 0 bases unmatched. The CDR3 spells CSGTSEETQYF. CDR3 nucleotide sequence: TGCAGTGGGACTAGCGAAGAGACCCAGTACTTC.

The gene calls are TRBV12-3 or TRBV12-4 and TRBJ1-2, with D unclear. This CDR3 has 13 amino acids. V was shortened by 2 bases and J by 4 bases, with 8 bases between the two germline ends. CDR3 amino acids: CASSLKATYGYTF. CDR3 bases: TGTGCCAGCAGTTTAAAGGCAACCTATGGCTACACCTTC.

Turning to this clonotype: Its ends do not fully match the called genes, so a read error is possible. The V and J genes are TRBV7-2 and TRBJ2-3; 7 nucleotides line up with TRBD2. Germline V gene data show CDR1 as SGHTA and CDR2 as FQGNSA. The CDR3 spans 15 residues. CDR3 protein: CASGLGRASTDTQYF. The DNA of the CDR3 is TGTGCCAGCGGCTTGGGGAGGGCCTCCACAGATACGCAGTATTTT. The full variable domain, its missing parts supplied by reference TRBV7-2 and TRBJ2-3, is GAGVSQSPSNKVTEKGKDVELRCDPISGHTALYWYRQSLGQGLEFLIYFQGNSAPDKSGLPSDRFSAERTGGSVSTLTIQRTQQEDSAVYLCASGLGRASTDTQYFGPGTRLTVL.

Only one count was recorded for this clonotype. The CDR3 protein is CASGTGGTNYGYTF. The CDR3, as DNA: TGTGCCAGCGGGACAGGGGGGACTAACTATGGCTACACCTTC. The V call is TRBV28, the J call TRBJ1-2, with TRBD1 identical over 11 bases. The CDR3 sequence is 14 residues long. V shed 8 bases, J shed 0 bases, and the junction held 2 bases outside the gene matches. Germline-derived CDR1 and CDR2 are MDHEN and SYDVKM.

The chain employs TRBV20-1 and TRBJ2-7, with D possibly matching TRBD2 (5 bases). This CDR3 comprises 15 residues. V lost 0 bases, J lost 3 bases, and 15 bases lay in between. CDR1 and CDR2 from the germline V gene are DFQATT and SNEGSKA (reference sequence). CDR3 sequence (DNA): TGCAGTGCTAGAGATTCCCCACACGGGGTCTACGAGCAGTACTTC. Encoded protein: CSARDSPHGVYEQYF.

The V gene is TRBV15, the J gene TRBJ2-1; 8 bases agree with TRBD2. The CDR3 has 18 residues. Trimming removed 5 bases from V and 4 bases from J; junction bases left unmatched: 16. The germline gives CDR1 LNHNV, CDR2 YYDKDF (reference sequence). The CDR3 protein is CATSARSGGPGWYNEQFF. For the CDR3, the DNA is TGTGCCACCAGCGCTCGTTCGGGGGGGCCCGGGTGGTACAATGAGCAGTTCTTC.

In this sample, this clonotype turned up many times. The chain links TRBV2 to TRBJ2-7; 9 bases agree with TRBD1. The J segment lost 2 bases and the V segment lost 1 base, leaving 0 bases of the junction unmatched. The CDR3 has 14 amino acids. Germline loops: CDR1 SNHLY, CDR2 FYNNEI. The CDR3 is CASSEGTGAYEQYF. For the CDR3, the DNA is TGTGCCAGCAGTGAAGGGACAGGGGCCTACGAGCAGTACTTC.

V gene TRBV6-1 combines with J gene TRBJ2-2; D is undetermined. V was clipped by 0 bases and J by 2 bases, with 10 bases between them. Germline CDR1 reads MNHNS; CDR2 reads SASEGT. The CDR3 sequence is 16 residues long. CDR3 in DNA: TGTGCCAGCAGTGAAGCGGGCACGGTTAACACCGGGGAGCTGTTTTTT. Translating it yields CASSEAGTVNTGELFF.

The chain joins TRBV5-4 to TRBJ2-3; possible D gene TRBD1, 5 bases. Trimming pared 0 bases from V and 0 bases from J, leaving 11 bases between. Germline V CDR1 and CDR2: SGHNT, YYREEE (reference sequence). CDR3 size: 16 residues. The CDR3 spells CASSLASRESTDTQYF. Here the CDR3 DNA reads TGTGCCAGCAGCTTGGCGAGCAGGGAAAGCACAGATACGCAGTATTTT. The variable domain in full, completed from reference TRBV5-4 and TRBJ2-3, reads ETGVTQSPTHLIKTRGQQVTLRCSSQSGHNTVSWYQQALGQGPQFIFQYYREEENGRGNFPPRFSGLQFPNYSSELNVNALELDDSALYLCASSLASRESTDTQYFGPGTRLTVL.

This clonotype appeared a few times. V usage is TRBV29-1 and J usage is TRBJ2-5; TRBD2 agrees at 9 bases. Trimming cost V 4 bases and J 5 bases; bases outside gene matches: 5. CDR1 and CDR2 (germline): SQVTM, ANQGSEA. CDR3 length: 13 amino acids. The CDR3 DNA reads as TGCAGCGTTGCGCTAGCGGGACAGGAGACCCAGTACTTC. Amino acid sequence: CSVALAGQETQYF. Complete variable domain (other parts from reference TRBV29-1 and TRBJ2-5): SAVISQKPSRDICQRGTSLTIQCQVDSQVTMMFWYRQQPGQSLTLIATANQGSEATYESGFVIDKFPISRPNLTFSTLTVSNMSPEDSSIYLCSVALAGQETQYFGPGTRLLVL.

This clonotype occurred a few times. This may come from a read error, since a much larger clone is one base off. This chain uses TRBV28 with TRBJ2-7; possibly TRBD1 or TRBD2 for D (5 bases each). The CDR3 runs to 14 residues. In germline, CDR1 is MDHEN, CDR2 SYDVKM. V lost 4 bases, J lost 2 bases, and 12 bases lay in between. CDR3 sequence reads: CASSSRDGAYEQYF. The CDR3 DNA reads TGTGCCAGCAGTTCCCGGGACGGAGCCTACGAGCAGTACTTC.

The table lists this clonotype with a few counts. The V call is TRBV6-1, the J call TRBJ2-2, with 14 bases matching TRBD2. CDR1 is MNHNS and CDR2 is SASEGT in the germline V gene. This CDR3 has 17 amino acids. J gave up 7 bases and V 6 bases, and 10 bases lay outside the gene matches. The CDR3, as DNA: TGTGCCAGCAGCGGACTAGCGGGAGGCCAATGGGGCGGGGAGCTGTTTTTT. It codes for CASSGLAGGQWGGELFF.

In this sample, this clonotype turned up a few times. The chain carries TRBV3-1 and TRBJ2-7; D perhaps matches TRBD1 (5 bases). Germline V gene data show CDR1 as LGHDT and CDR2 as YNNKEL (reference sequence). V was clipped by 0 bases and J by 0 bases, with 9 bases between them. This CDR3 is built from 15 residues. CDR3 protein: CASSQDAGFSYEQYF. CDR3 sequence (DNA): TGTGCCAGCAGCCAAGACGCAGGGTTCTCCTACGAGCAGTACTTC.

The rearrangement links TRBV21-1 to TRBJ2-7; the DNA was not compared with TRBD1, the D call given in the table. TRBV21-1 is annotated as a pseudogene. CDR3 size: 15 residues. The CDR3 region has the DNA TGTGCCAGCAGCAAAGTTCGGGGCGAAGCCTACGAGCAGTACTTC. It translates to CASSKVRGEAYEQYF.

The V gene is TRBV4-3, the J gene TRBJ1-5; D unclear. Germline values: CDR1 LGHNA, CDR2 YSLEER. The length of the CDR3 is 13 residues. V was cut by 2 bases and J by 3 bases, with 5 bases left in between. The DNA of the CDR3 is TGCGCCAGCAGCCAAAACATCAATCAGCCCCAGCATTTT. Protein product: CASSQNINQPQHF.

Concerning this clonotype itself: It is likely a read error, because the conserved phenylalanine at the end of the CDR3 is missing. V usage is TRBV20-1 and J usage is TRBJ2-4; 14 bases are shared with TRBD2. CDR3 length: 17 amino acids. V lost 6 bases and J lost 8; bases outside the gene matches: 15. Germline values: CDR1 DFQATT, CDR2 SNEGSKA (reference sequence). The CDR3 sequence is CSAARGAGGLAGDIQYL. CDR3 coding DNA: TGCAGTGCCGCTCGGGGGGCGGGGGGACTAGCGGGAGACATTCAGTACCTC.

The V gene is TRBV29-1, the J gene TRBJ2-7; weak D call: TRBD2 (6 bases). Per germline, CDR1 SQVTM and CDR2 ANQGSEA. The CDR3 spans 13 residues. CDR3 nucleotides: TGCGGAGTGGACGGGACCCCGGGGGACGAGCAGTACTTC. It is translated as CGVDGTPGDEQYF.

Only a few counts were recorded for this clonotype. The chain employs TRBV6-2 or TRBV6-3 and TRBJ2-5; D unclear. Germline loops: CDR1 MNHEY, CDR2 SVGEGT. The CDR3 extends over 13 amino acids. V was cut by 8 bases and J by 0 bases, with 10 bases left in between. The CDR3 DNA reads TGTGCCAGCGCTACAGCCTACCAAGAGACCCAGTACTTC. Its protein product is CASATAYQETQYF.

The table lists this clonotype with a few counts. The genes are TRBV9 and TRBJ2-5; no firm D call. Germline V CDR1 and CDR2: SGDLS, YYNGEE. The CDR3 has 14 residues. V gave up 0 bases and J gave up 5 bases, with 11 bases separating them. CDR3 sequence: CASSVAGLAETQYF. The CDR3 DNA reads as TGTGCCAGCAGCGTAGCTGGCCTGGCGGAGACCCAGTACTTC.

This clonotype was counted only a few times. The CDR3 nucleotides read TGTGCCAGCAGCAACATGGACACCCTTGGTCATCAGCCCCAGCATTTT. Amino acids: CASSNMDTLGHQPQHF. This chain connects TRBV12-3 or TRBV12-4 to TRBJ1-5, with D possibly TRBD1 on 5 matching bases. Trimming pared 6 bases from V and 5 bases from J, leaving 20 bases between. This CDR3 region has 16 residues.

This clonotype was counted between two and nine times. J is TRBJ2-1 and V is TRBV4-3; a possible D gene is TRBD2 (6 bases). Trimming took 4 bases from V and 6 from J, leaving 28 bases between them. Germline-derived CDR1 and CDR2 are LGHNA and YSLEER. The length of the CDR3 is 19 residues. The CDR3 nucleotides are TGCGCCAGCAGCCCCCGAGAAGGTTGGGATTTCGGCGGGGTCAATGAGCAGTTCTTC. Protein product: CASSPREGWDFGGVNEQFF.

This clonotype was counted between two and nine times. The rearrangement uses TRBV5-1 and TRBJ1-2, with D possibly TRBD1 on 5 matching bases. Germline assignment: CDR1 SGHRS and CDR2 YFSETQ. The germline V and J ends were trimmed by 1 base and 4 bases, with 8 bases remaining between them. This CDR3 is 13 amino acids long. CDR3 residues: CASSLRGIYGYTF. CDR3 coding DNA: TGCGCCAGCAGCTTGCGGGGGATCTATGGCTACACCTTC.